One and the same sample provided the 29 T cell receptor beta chains below, sequenced in a study of blood T cell repertoires in COVID-19 (dated by TCRdb to 2019 to 2021). The receptor library was made with the immunoSEQ multiplex PCR assay. Held by TCRdb, this immuneACCESS table contains in-frame sequences only and omits some clones. Under half of the omission traces to an unresolved V gene where checked; the cause of the rest is unknown. This sample comprises some 200,000 clones, more than 75% of them detected only once. The top ten clones comprise 2.5% to 3% of the sample. The material sequenced was peripheral blood. The receptors come from a man aged 35-49 years with active or convalescent COVID-19.

The chain combines TRBV28 with TRBJ2-4, with D unclear. The CDR3 totals 14 residues. Germline loops: CDR1 MDHEN, CDR2 SYDVKM. Trimming took off 4 bases at V and 4 bases at J, with 11 bases between the two ends. The CDR3 DNA is TGTGCCAGCAGTTACCAGGATGGGAAAAACATTCAGTACTTC. Protein product: CASSYQDGKNIQYF.

V usage is TRBV9 and J usage is TRBJ2-7; 7 nucleotides match TRBD1. Looked up from germline, CDR1 is SGDLS and CDR2 is YYNGEE. With 2 bases clipped from V and 2 bases from J, the junction kept 7 bases outside the gene matches. This CDR3 is built from 15 residues. CDR3 sequence (DNA): TGTGCCAGCAGCGTTACAGGGGAACGGGCCTACGAGCAGTACTTC. Protein product: CASSVTGERAYEQYF.

Points on this clone: One end of the junction fails to match germline, which may point to a read error. This chain links TRBV3-1 (or the pseudogene TRBV3-2) with TRBJ2-2; 10 bases map to TRBD2. The CDR3 covers 15 residues. Germline V gives CDR1 LGHDT, CDR2 YNNKEL (reference sequence). In DNA, the CDR3 is TGTGCCCGCAGCCGTGGAGCGGGGGGGCCGGGGGAGCTGTTTTTT. This encodes CARSRGAGGPGELFF.

The V and J genes are TRBV6-4 and TRBJ1-5; weak D call: TRBD1 (5 bases). Germline V gene data show CDR1 as MRHNA and CDR2 as SNTAGT. This CDR3 has 13 amino acids. The ends were cut back, 3 bases at V and 4 bases at J, with 7 bases in the middle. The CDR3 DNA reads TGTGCCAGCAGTGAACAGGAGAATCAGCCCCAGCATTTT. It encodes CASSEQENQPQHF.

There are a few counts of this clone. The chain links TRBV28 to TRBJ1-2; D is undetermined. Looked up from germline, CDR1 is MDHEN and CDR2 is SYDVKM. V was clipped by 6 bases and J by 9 bases, with 14 bases between them. CDR3 size: 12 residues. Here the CDR3 DNA reads TGTGCCAGCAGCACGACCGACGGGAGCTACACCTTC. This gives the protein CASSTTDGSYTF.

This clone is a singleton in its sample. The chain couples TRBV6-2 or TRBV6-3 to TRBJ2-1; 8 bases align to TRBD2. Looked up from germline, CDR1 is MNHEY and CDR2 is SVGEGT. CDR3 length equals 17 residues. V shed 4 bases, J shed 5 bases, and the junction held 13 bases outside the gene matches. DNA for the CDR3: TGTGCCAGCAGTTTCCCCGACCAGCGGGGGCCAAACAATGAGCAGTTCTTC. It codes for CASSFPDQRGPNNEQFF.

Written as DNA, the CDR3 is TGTGCCAGCAGCTTAGCGTCGGAGGACATTCAGTACTTC. Encoded protein: CASSLASEDIQYF. J is TRBJ2-4 and V is TRBV7-9; a weak D match, TRBD2 (5 bases). Germline CDR1 SEHNR, CDR2 FQNEAQ (reference sequence). The CDR3 loop spans 13 amino acids. V lost 0 bases to trimming and J lost 8 bases, with 8 bases between them.

This sequence joins TRBV27 and TRBJ2-1; no clear D gene. The germline gives CDR1 MNHEY, CDR2 SMNVEV (reference sequence). CDR3 length equals 16 residues. The germline V and J ends were trimmed by 3 bases and 5 bases, with 17 bases remaining between them. The CDR3 DNA reads as TGTGCCAGCAGTTTTTACAGCAGTTCCTTTAACAATGAGCAGTTCTTC. Its protein is CASSFYSSSFNNEQFF.

This chain connects TRBV5-5 to TRBJ2-7; the match to TRBD2 covers 8 bases. J was trimmed by 7 bases and V by 4 bases; bases with no gene match: 7. The CDR3 runs 13 residues. Germline V gives CDR1 SGHKS, CDR2 YYEKEE (reference sequence). DNA for the CDR3: TGTGCCAGCAGCCCCCTCGGGGGGGTTGAGCAGTACTTC. This sequence encodes CASSPLGGVEQYF.

V gene TRBV9 combines with J gene TRBJ1-6, with no clear D. The germline V gene encodes CDR1 SGDLS and CDR2 YYNGEE. Trimming removed 0 bases from V and 10 bases from J, with 14 bases in between. This CDR3 has 15 amino acids. CDR3 amino acids: CASSVGEGLQSPLHF. The CDR3 coding sequence is TGTGCCAGCAGCGTAGGAGAGGGCTTGCAATCACCCCTCCACTTT.

The V and J genes are TRBV7-2 and TRBJ1-2; 12 bases are a match to TRBD1. The CDR3 has 17 amino acids. After removal of 4 bases from V and 6 bases from J, the junction contained 12 bases not matched to a gene. Germline V gene sequence: CDR1 SGHTA, CDR2 FQGNSA. As DNA, the CDR3 is TGTGCCAGCAGCTCCTACACCGGGACAGGGGGCGGTAATGGCTACACCTTC. This translates into CASSSYTGTGGGNGYTF.

J is TRBJ2-3 and V is TRBV4-2, with a weak D call TRBD2 (6 bases). CDR3 size: 17 residues. CDR1 LGHNA and CDR2 YNFKEQ come from the germline V gene. Between the trimmed V and J ends, which lost 3 bases and 5 bases, there was a span of 21 bases. CDR3 sequence: CASSHAASGAGGDTQYF. For the CDR3, the DNA is TGTGCCAGCAGCCACGCCGCTTCCGGGGCCGGGGGAGATACGCAGTATTTT.

J is TRBJ1-1 and V is TRBV11-2, with 9 bases that match TRBD1. The CDR3 consists of 16 residues. CDR1 and CDR2 (germline): SGHAT, FQNNGV. V lost 5 bases, J lost 2 bases, and 9 bases stayed unmatched. The CDR3 spells CASSASRQGVNTEAFF. CDR3 sequence (DNA): TGTGCCAGCAGCGCCTCACGACAGGGGGTAAACACTGAAGCTTTCTTT.

This chain links TRBV29-1 with TRBJ2-3; 9 bases align to TRBD2. CDR1 SQVTM and CDR2 ANQGSEA come from the germline V gene. V dropped 4 bases and J dropped 3; count of bases not matched to a gene: 8. The CDR3 has 15 amino acids. Here the CDR3 DNA reads TGCAGCGTTGTGAGTTGGCGGGGGGGAACAGATACGCAGTATTTT. It translates to CSVVSWRGGTDTQYF.

This sequence joins TRBV7-2 and TRBJ1-5; perhaps TRBD1 as D (6 bases). The germline V gene encodes CDR1 SGHTA and CDR2 FQGNSA. V lost 1 base and J lost 1, with 8 bases in between. There are 15 residues in the CDR3. CDR3 nucleotides: TGTGCCAGCAGCTTAGACCAGGGGAGCAATCAGCCCCAGCATTTT. This codes for CASSLDQGSNQPQHF.

Here the CDR3 DNA reads TGTGCCATCAGTCAAATAGCGGGCGACACAGATACGCAGTATTTT. Encoded protein: CAISQIAGDTDTQYF. The chain has TRBV10-3 and TRBJ2-3; 7 positions match TRBD2. The CDR3 contains 15 residues. Germline V gives CDR1 ENHRY, CDR2 SYGVKD. Trimming cost V 5 bases and J 2 bases; bases outside gene matches: 7.

The chain couples TRBV14 to TRBJ2-7, with TRBD2 identical over 10 bases. V lost 1 base, J lost 5 bases, and 8 bases stayed unmatched. Per the germline V gene, CDR1 is SGHDN and CDR2 is FVKESK. The CDR3 spans 16 residues. DNA of the CDR3: TGTGCCAGCAGCCAAGCCCCACTAGCGGGGAGCCACGAGCAGTACTTC. Translating gives CASSQAPLAGSHEQYF.

This clone was recorded only once. The V and J genes are TRBV10-3 and TRBJ1-1; D is perhaps TRBD1 (6 bases). The V gene's germline CDR1 is ENHRY and CDR2 SYGVKD. The CDR3 length is 14 residues. The V and J ends lost 6 bases and 0 bases respectively, with 11 bases between them. Written as DNA, the CDR3 is TGTGCCATCAGGGGGGACACATTGAACACTGAAGCTTTCTTT. Translated, it gives CAIRGDTLNTEAFF.

V and J are TRBV28 and TRBJ1-6; D not certain. CDR3 length: 14 amino acids. Trimming removed 6 bases from V and 10 bases from J, with 16 bases in between. Germline lookup yields CDR1 MDHEN and CDR2 SYDVKM. The DNA for the CDR3 is TGTGCCAGCAGACGACTATCGTATTCCTCACCCCTCCACTTT. Protein product: CASRRLSYSSPLHF.

The V call is TRBV7-8, the J call TRBJ2-1; D might be TRBD1 (6 bases). The CDR3 covers 16 residues. V was cut by 5 bases and J by 7 bases, with 21 bases left in between. Germline assignment: CDR1 SGHVS and CDR2 FQNEAQ. Written as DNA, the CDR3 is TGTGCCAGCAGCATGAACAGGGTTAGTAAGGGAAATGAGCAGTTCTTC. Translating gives CASSMNRVSKGNEQFF.

V is TRBV12-3 or TRBV12-4 and J is TRBJ1-5; 7 bases align to TRBD1. The length of the CDR3 is 13 residues. V was pared by 6 bases and J by 7 bases, with 6 bases of the junction left unmatched. This CDR3 is CASRARGGQPQHF. The CDR3 region has the DNA TGTGCCAGCAGGGCCCGAGGGGGCCAGCCCCAGCATTTT.

This chain connects TRBV28 to TRBJ2-5, with D maybe TRBD1 (5 bases). Germline CDR1 is MDHEN and CDR2 is SYDVKM. CDR3 length: 15 amino acids. Trimming removed 7 bases from V and 5 bases from J, with 20 bases in between. CDR3 in amino acids: CASMDPLGRVETQYF. As DNA, the CDR3 is TGTGCCAGCATGGACCCCCTGGGCAGGGTTGAGACCCAGTACTTC.

Here the CDR3 DNA reads TGTGCCAGCAGTTACCACAGTAACTATGGCTACACCTTC. It translates to CASSYHSNYGYTF. The chain links TRBV6-5 to TRBJ1-2; D not certain. V was cut by 2 bases and J by 1 base, with 5 bases left in between. This CDR3 has 13 amino acids. Per germline, CDR1 MNHEY and CDR2 SVGAGI.

The chain recombines TRBV18 with TRBJ1-6; 7 bases line up with TRBD1. Germline CDR1 is KGHSH and CDR2 is LQKENI. With 3 bases clipped from V and 3 bases from J, the junction kept 5 bases outside the gene matches. The CDR3 length is 16 residues. The CDR3 here is CASSPTGENYNSPLHF. CDR3 DNA: TGTGCCAGCTCACCTACAGGGGAAAACTATAATTCACCCCTCCACTTT.

The CDR3 nucleotides read TGTGCCAGCAGGTTGAAGCGGGGGGGCGACGAGCAGTACTTC. Translation: CASRLKRGGDEQYF. The chain has TRBV6-5 and TRBJ2-7; 10 bases align to TRBD2. The CDR3 extends over 14 amino acids. Germline V gives CDR1 MNHEY, CDR2 SVGAGI. Trimming took 6 bases from V and 5 from J; bases not matched to a gene: 7.

J is TRBJ1-5 and V is TRBV18; possible D gene TRBD1, 5 bases. Per the germline V gene, CDR1 is KGHSH and CDR2 is LQKENI. The length of the CDR3 is 14 residues. The V gene lost 6 bases and the J gene lost 5 bases, with 14 bases spanning the gap. CDR3 in amino acids: CASSRQSADQPQHF. CDR3 bases: TGTGCCAGCTCGCGACAGAGTGCCGATCAGCCCCAGCATTTT.

The J gene is TRBJ1-4, the V gene TRBV4-2; the match to TRBD1 covers 10 bases. The germline gives CDR1 LGHNA, CDR2 YNFKEQ. The J segment lost 2 bases and the V segment lost 1 base, leaving 10 bases of the junction unmatched. The CDR3 is made up of 19 amino acids. The CDR3 bases are TGTGCCAGCAGCCAAGGCCGGGACAGGGGTTTTGGTACTAATGAAAAACTGTTTTTT. Translation: CASSQGRDRGFGTNEKLFF.

Remarks on this clone: The same CDR3 can be traced to other DNA sequences in this sample. The V call is TRBV2, the J call TRBJ1-1; TRBD1 aligns across 9 bases. The CDR3 has 15 amino acids. Germline V gene lookup returns CDR1 SNHLY and CDR2 FYNNEI. J gave up 5 bases and V 3 bases, and 7 bases lay outside the gene matches. This CDR3 is CASSEAGQGVTEAFF. The CDR3 nucleotides are TGTGCCAGCAGTGAGGCGGGACAGGGTGTTACTGAAGCTTTCTTT.

The V gene is TRBV19, the J gene TRBJ2-4; possibly TRBD1 for D (5 bases). Germline lookup yields CDR1 LNHDA and CDR2 SQIVND (reference sequence). The CDR3 is 14 residues long. V was pared by 5 bases and J by 0 bases, with 8 bases between. This CDR3 is CASSGAVAKNIQYF. In DNA, the CDR3 is TGTGCCAGTAGTGGGGCCGTAGCCAAAAACATTCAGTACTTC.